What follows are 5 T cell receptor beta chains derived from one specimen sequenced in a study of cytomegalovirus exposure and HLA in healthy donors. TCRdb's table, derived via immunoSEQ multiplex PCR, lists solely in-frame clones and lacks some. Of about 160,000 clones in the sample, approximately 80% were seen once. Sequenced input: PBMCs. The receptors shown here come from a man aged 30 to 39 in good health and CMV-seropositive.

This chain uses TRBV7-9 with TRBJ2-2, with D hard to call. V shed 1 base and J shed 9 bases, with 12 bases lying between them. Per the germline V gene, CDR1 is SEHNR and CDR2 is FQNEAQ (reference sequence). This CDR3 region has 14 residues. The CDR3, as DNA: TGTGCCAGCAGCTTAGAGCCCACCCGAAGGGAGCTGTTTTTT. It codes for CASSLEPTRRELFF.

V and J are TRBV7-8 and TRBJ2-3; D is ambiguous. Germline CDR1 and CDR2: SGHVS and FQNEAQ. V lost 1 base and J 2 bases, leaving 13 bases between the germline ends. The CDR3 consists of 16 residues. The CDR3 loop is CASSLGGSYLTDTQYF. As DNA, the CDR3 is TGTGCCAGCAGCTTAGGAGGATCATACCTCACAGATACGCAGTATTTT.

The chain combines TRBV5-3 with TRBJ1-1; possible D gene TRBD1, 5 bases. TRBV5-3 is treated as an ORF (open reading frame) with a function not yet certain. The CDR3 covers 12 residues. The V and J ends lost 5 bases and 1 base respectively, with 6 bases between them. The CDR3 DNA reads TGTGCCAGAAGAGGGGAGAACACTGAAGCTTTCTTT. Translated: CARRGENTEAFF.

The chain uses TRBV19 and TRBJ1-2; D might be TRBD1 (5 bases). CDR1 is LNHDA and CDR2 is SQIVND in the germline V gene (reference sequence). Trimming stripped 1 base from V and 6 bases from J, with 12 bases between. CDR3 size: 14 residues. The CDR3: CASSIGQPVNGYTF. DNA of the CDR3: TGTGCCAGTAGTATAGGACAGCCGGTAAATGGCTACACCTTC.

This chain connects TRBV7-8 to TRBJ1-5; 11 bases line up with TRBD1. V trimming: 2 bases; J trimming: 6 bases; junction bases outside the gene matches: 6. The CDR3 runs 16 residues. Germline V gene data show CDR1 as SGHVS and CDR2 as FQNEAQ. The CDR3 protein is CASSLQPGQGGQPQHF. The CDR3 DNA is TGTGCCAGCAGCTTACAACCGGGACAGGGGGGTCAGCCCCAGCATTTT.